The 8 T cell receptor beta chains below come from one sample, sequenced in a study of shared clonotypes between healthy human individuals. Data came from immunoSEQ multiplex PCR; TCRdb stores just in-frame clones and leaves some out. The table shows millions of clones, with 85% to 95% occurring only once. Naive CD8 isolation took CD45RO-negative cells positively selected for CCR7 and excluded terminally differentiated effector memory CD45RA+ cells. Sequences were obtained from naive CD8+ T cells from PBMCs. The receptors derive from a man younger than 35 in good health. Some clones in this sample may be carry-over from other donors' samples.

The J gene is TRBJ1-3, the V gene TRBV11-2; D unresolved. Germline V gives CDR1 SGHAT, CDR2 FQNNGV. Trimming shortened V by 3 bases and J by 4 bases, and 13 bases separated the two germline ends. The CDR3 covers 15 residues. The CDR3 nucleotides are TGTGCCAGCAGCTTGGCAACCCTCTGGGGAAACACCATATATTTT. This gives the protein CASSLATLWGNTIYF.

This clone was observed a single time. This rearrangement joins TRBV10-1 to TRBJ2-3, with D possibly being TRBD2 (5 bases). Between the trimmed V and J ends, which lost 2 bases and 2 bases, there was a span of 11 bases. The CDR3 totals 15 residues. The V gene's germline CDR1 is WNHNN and CDR2 SYGVQD (reference sequence). This chain's CDR3 is CASSEGVATTDTQYF. CDR3 nucleotides: TGCGCCAGCAGTGAGGGAGTAGCGACCACAGATACGCAGTATTTT.

The J gene is TRBJ1-4, the V gene TRBV9, with D unresolved. CDR1 and CDR2 from the germline V gene are SGDLS and YYNGEE. This CDR3 contains 13 residues. V lost 0 bases and J 3 bases, leaving 3 bases between the germline ends. CDR3 residues: CASSVVSNEKLFF. The CDR3 nucleotides are TGTGCCAGCAGCGTAGTTTCTAATGAAAAACTGTTTTTT.

The gene calls are TRBV4-3 and TRBJ1-3, with D hard to call. Trimming left V 1 base short and J 3 bases short, with 10 bases between. Germline loops: CDR1 LGHNA, CDR2 YSLEER. The CDR3 spans 15 residues. CDR3 protein: CASSQGPGGGNTIYF. CDR3 DNA: TGCGCCAGCAGCCAAGGTCCTGGAGGTGGAAACACCATATATTTT.

This clone was counted a single time. The rearrangement uses TRBV12-2 and TRBJ1-5; TRBD1 is the table's D call, not checked against the DNA. TRBV12-2 is annotated as a pseudogene. The CDR3 consists of 16 residues. CDR3 nucleotides: TGTGCAAGTCGCCCCCGCAGGGGTGGGGGCAATCAGCCCCAGCATTTT. It encodes CASRPRRGGGNQPQHF.

The chain is built from TRBV5-1 and TRBJ2-3, with 11 bases fitting TRBD2. Germline values: CDR1 SGHRS, CDR2 YFSETQ. V shed 4 bases, J shed 6 bases, and the junction held 4 bases outside the gene matches. The CDR3 contains 14 residues. The CDR3 DNA reads as TGCGCCAGCAGCCTAGCGGGAGGAGACGATACGCAGTATTTT. Translation: CASSLAGGDDTQYF.

This clone has only one observation. The chain recombines TRBV14 with TRBJ1-5; D is unresolved. This CDR3 has 13 residues. The V gene lost 1 base and the J gene lost 6 bases, with 7 bases spanning the gap. CDR1 and CDR2 (germline): SGHDN, FVKESK. The CDR3 here is CASSQGRTQPQHF. As DNA, the CDR3 is TGTGCCAGCAGCCAAGGCAGGACTCAGCCCCAGCATTTT. The full variable domain, with the rest looked up from reference TRBV14 and TRBJ1-5, is EAGVTQFPSHSVIEKGQTVTLRCDPISGHDNLYWYRRVMGKEIKFLLHFVKESKQDESGMPNNRFLAERTGGTYSTLKVQPAELEDSGVYFCASSQGRTQPQHFGDGTRLSIL.

The J gene is TRBJ2-7, the V gene TRBV29-1; D unclear. The CDR3 sequence is 14 residues long. The V end was cut by 3 bases, the J end by 4 bases, with 16 bases between. The germline V gene has CDR1 SQVTM and CDR2 ANQGSEA. The CDR3 sequence: CSVDLDVPPYEQYF. CDR3 coding DNA: TGCAGCGTTGATCTTGATGTACCCCCTTACGAGCAGTACTTC.